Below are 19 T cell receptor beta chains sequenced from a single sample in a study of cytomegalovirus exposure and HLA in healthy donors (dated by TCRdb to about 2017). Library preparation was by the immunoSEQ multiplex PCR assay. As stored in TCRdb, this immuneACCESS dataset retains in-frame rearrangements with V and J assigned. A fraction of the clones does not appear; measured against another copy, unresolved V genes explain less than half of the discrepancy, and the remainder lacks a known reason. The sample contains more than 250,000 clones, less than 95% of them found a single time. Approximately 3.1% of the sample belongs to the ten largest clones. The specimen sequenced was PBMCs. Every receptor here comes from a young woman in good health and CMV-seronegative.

The CDR3 DNA sequence: TGTGCCAGCAGTGTAGATGCACAAGAGACCCAGTACTTC. This gives the protein CASSVDAQETQYF. V is TRBV2 and J is TRBJ2-5; D call uncertain. Trimming left V 4 bases short and J 2 bases short, with 8 bases between. The CDR3 totals 13 residues. Per germline, CDR1 SNHLY and CDR2 FYNNEI. Supplemented by reference TRBV2 and TRBJ2-5, the full variable domain reads EPEVTQTPSHQVTQMGQEVILRCVPISNHLYFYWYRQILGQKVEFLVSFYNNEISEKSEIFDDQFSVERPDGSNFTLKIRSTKLEDSAMYFCASSVDAQETQYFGPGTRLLVL.

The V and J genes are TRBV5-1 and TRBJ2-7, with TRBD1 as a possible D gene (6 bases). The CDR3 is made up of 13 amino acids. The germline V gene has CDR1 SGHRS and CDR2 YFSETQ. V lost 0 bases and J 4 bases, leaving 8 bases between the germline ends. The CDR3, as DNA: TGCGCCAGCAGCTTGGGGACAGAATACGAGCAGTACTTC. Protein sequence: CASSLGTEYEQYF.

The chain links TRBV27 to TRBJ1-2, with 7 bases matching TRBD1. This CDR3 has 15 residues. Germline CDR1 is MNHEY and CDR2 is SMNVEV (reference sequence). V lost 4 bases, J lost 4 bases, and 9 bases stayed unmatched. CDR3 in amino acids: CASSSPGDSIYGYTF. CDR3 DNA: TGTGCCAGCAGTTCTCCTGGGGACAGTATCTATGGCTACACCTTC.

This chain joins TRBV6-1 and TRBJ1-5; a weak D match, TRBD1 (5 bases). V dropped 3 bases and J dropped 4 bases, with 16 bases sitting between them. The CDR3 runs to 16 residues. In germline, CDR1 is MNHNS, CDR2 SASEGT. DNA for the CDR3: TGTGCCAGCAGTGAGAGGCAGGGTTTGGGTAATCAGCCCCAGCATTTT. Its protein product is CASSERQGLGNQPQHF.

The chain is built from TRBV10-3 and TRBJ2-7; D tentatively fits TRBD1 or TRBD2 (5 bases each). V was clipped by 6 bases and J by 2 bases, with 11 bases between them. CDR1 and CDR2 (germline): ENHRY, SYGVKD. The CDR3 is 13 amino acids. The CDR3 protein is CAIRGTAPYEQYF. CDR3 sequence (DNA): TGTGCCATCAGAGGGACCGCTCCCTACGAGCAGTACTTC.

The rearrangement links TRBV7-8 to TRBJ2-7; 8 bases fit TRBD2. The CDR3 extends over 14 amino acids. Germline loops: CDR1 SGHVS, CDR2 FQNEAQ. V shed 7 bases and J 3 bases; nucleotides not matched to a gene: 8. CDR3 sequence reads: CASTPGSGSYEQYF. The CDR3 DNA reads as TGTGCCAGCACCCCGGGGAGCGGGAGCTACGAGCAGTACTTC.

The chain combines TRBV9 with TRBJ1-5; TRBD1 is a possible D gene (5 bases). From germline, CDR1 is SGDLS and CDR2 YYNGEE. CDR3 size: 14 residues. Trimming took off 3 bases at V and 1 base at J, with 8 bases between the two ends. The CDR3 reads CASSGGRSNQPQHF. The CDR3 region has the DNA TGTGCCAGCAGCGGGGGACGGAGCAATCAGCCCCAGCATTTT.

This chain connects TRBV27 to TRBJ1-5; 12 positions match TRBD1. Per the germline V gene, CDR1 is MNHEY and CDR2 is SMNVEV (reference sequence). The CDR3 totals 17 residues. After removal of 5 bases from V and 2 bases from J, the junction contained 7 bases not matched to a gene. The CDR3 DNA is TGTGCCAGCAGTAAGGGGACAGGGGGCGGGGGCAATCAGCCCCAGCATTTT. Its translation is CASSKGTGGGGNQPQHF.

This CDR3 reads CASSLGGFKGGEFF. The DNA of the CDR3 is TGTGCCAGCAGTTTAGGCGGGTTTAAGGGTGGGGAGTTCTTC. This rearrangement joins TRBV28 to TRBJ2-1, with D maybe TRBD2 (5 bases). Germline lookup yields CDR1 MDHEN and CDR2 SYDVKM. There are 14 residues in the CDR3. Trimming took off 2 bases at V and 14 bases at J, with 19 bases between the two ends.

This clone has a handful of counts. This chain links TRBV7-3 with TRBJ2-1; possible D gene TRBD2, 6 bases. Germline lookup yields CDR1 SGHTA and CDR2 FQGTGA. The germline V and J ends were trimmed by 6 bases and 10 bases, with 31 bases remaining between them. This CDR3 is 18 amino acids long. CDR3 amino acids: CASSFGGSLAPRRGEQFF. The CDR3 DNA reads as TGTGCCAGCAGTTTCGGCGGATCTCTAGCGCCCAGACGTGGAGAGCAGTTCTTC.

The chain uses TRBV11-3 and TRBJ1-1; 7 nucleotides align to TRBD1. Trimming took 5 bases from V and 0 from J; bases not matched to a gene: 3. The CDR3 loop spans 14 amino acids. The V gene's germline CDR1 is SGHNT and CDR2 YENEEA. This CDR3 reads CASSVGQLNTEAFF. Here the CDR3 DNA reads TGTGCCAGCAGCGTGGGACAGCTGAACACTGAAGCTTTCTTT.

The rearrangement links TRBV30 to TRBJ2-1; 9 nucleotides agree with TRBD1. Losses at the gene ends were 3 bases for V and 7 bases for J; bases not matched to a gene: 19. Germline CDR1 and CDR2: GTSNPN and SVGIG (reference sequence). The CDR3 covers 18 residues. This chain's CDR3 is CAWRTTGGSSIEGNEQFF. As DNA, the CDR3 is TGTGCCTGGAGAACTACAGGGGGCTCTTCGATAGAGGGGAATGAGCAGTTCTTC. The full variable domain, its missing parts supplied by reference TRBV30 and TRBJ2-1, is SQTIHQWPATLVQPVGSPLSLECTVEGTSNPNLYWYRQAAGRGLQLLFYSVGIGQISSEVPQNLSASRPQDRQFILSSKKLLLSDSGFYLCAWRTTGGSSIEGNEQFFGPGTRLTVL.

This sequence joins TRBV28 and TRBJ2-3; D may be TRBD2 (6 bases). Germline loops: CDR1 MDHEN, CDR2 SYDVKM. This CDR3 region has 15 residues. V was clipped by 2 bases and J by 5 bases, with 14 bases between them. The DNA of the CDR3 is TGTGCCAGCAGTTTAGAGGGGTGGACTAAAGATACGCAGTATTTT. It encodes CASSLEGWTKDTQYF.

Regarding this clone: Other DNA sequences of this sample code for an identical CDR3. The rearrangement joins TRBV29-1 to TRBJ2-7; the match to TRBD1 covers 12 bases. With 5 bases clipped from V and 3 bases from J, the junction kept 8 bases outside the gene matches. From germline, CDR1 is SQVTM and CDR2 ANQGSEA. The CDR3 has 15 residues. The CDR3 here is CSVSAGTGGFYEQYF. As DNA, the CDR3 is TGCAGCGTTTCAGCCGGGACAGGGGGCTTCTACGAGCAGTACTTC.

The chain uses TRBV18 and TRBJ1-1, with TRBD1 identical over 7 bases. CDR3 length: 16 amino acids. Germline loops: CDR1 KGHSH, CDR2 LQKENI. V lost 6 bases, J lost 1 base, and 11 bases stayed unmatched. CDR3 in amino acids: CASSRTTGSGNTEAFF. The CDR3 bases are TGTGCCAGCTCTCGAACGACAGGGTCGGGGAACACTGAAGCTTTCTTT. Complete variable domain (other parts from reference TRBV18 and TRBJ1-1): NAGVMQNPRHLVRRRGQEARLRCSPMKGHSHVYWYRQLPEEGLKFMVYLQKENIIDESGMPKERFSAEFPKEGPSILRIQQVVRGDSAAYFCASSRTTGSGNTEAFFGQGTRLTVV.

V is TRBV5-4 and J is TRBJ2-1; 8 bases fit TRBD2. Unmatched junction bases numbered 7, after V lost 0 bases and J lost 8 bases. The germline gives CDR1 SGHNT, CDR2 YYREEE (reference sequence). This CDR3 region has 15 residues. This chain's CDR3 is CASSLDMGLGYEQFF. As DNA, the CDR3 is TGTGCCAGCAGCTTGGATATGGGACTAGGGTATGAGCAGTTCTTC.

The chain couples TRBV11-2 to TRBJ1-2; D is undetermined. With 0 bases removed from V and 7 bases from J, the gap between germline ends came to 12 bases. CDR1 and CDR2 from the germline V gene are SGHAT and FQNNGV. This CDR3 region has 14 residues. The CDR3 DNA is TGTGCCAGCAGCTTAGATCGGAGCGATCGTGGCTACACCTTC. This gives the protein CASSLDRSDRGYTF.

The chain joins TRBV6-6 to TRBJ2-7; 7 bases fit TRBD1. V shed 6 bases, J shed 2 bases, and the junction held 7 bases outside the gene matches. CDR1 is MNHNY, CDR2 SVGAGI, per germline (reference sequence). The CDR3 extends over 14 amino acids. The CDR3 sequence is CASRWTGQPYEQYF. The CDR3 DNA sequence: TGTGCCAGCAGGTGGACGGGACAGCCCTACGAGCAGTACTTC.

CDR3 sequence (DNA): TGTGCCAGCAAGAGGGGGTCGAGCGGAGGAAGCACAGATACGCAGTATTTT. This sequence encodes CASKRGSSGGSTDTQYF. The chain uses TRBV9 and TRBJ2-3; D perhaps matches TRBD1 (6 bases). The length of the CDR3 is 17 residues. Germline values: CDR1 SGDLS, CDR2 YYNGEE. The germline V and J ends were trimmed by 6 bases and 0 bases, with 20 bases remaining between them.